The 6 T cell receptor beta chains listed next were all sequenced from one sample in a study of blood T cell repertoires in COVID-19. Method: immunoSEQ multiplex PCR; TCRdb's copy keeps in-frame clones and lacks some. The table shows approximately 140,000 clones, with 85% to 90% occurring only once. The sample consisted of peripheral blood. Source of these receptors: an older woman with acute or convalescent COVID-19.

V gene TRBV5-6 combines with J gene TRBJ1-1; D not resolved. This CDR3 is 13 amino acids long. Germline-derived CDR1 and CDR2 are SGHDT and YYEEEE. V lost 4 bases and J 1 base, leaving 8 bases between the germline ends. The CDR3 DNA reads as TGTGCCAGCAGCGAAGGGAGGAACACTGAAGCTTTCTTT. This codes for CASSEGRNTEAFF. The entire variable domain, with the rest obtained from reference TRBV5-6 and TRBJ1-1, is as follows: DAGVTQSPTHLIKTRGQQVTLRCSPKSGHDTVSWYQQALGQGPQFIFQYYEEEERQRGNFPDRFSGHQFPNYSSELNVNALLLGDSALYLCASSEGRNTEAFFGQGTRLTVV.

V usage is TRBV2 and J usage is TRBJ1-2; 7 bases match TRBD1. The CDR3 has 13 residues. J gave up 3 bases and V 5 bases, and 3 bases lay outside the gene matches. Germline V gene sequence: CDR1 SNHLY, CDR2 FYNNEI. The CDR3 DNA reads as TGTGCCAGCAGTTTCGACAGGGACTATGGCTACACCTTC. It yields the protein CASSFDRDYGYTF.

The chain joins TRBV4-3 to TRBJ2-3, with no clear D. Germline CDR1 reads LGHNA; CDR2 reads YSLEER. The CDR3 is 15 residues long. The V and J ends lost 0 bases and 3 bases respectively, with 10 bases between them. In nucleotides, the CDR3 is TGCGCCAGCAGCCAAGAGGCAGGTGAAACAGATACGCAGTATTTT. Translation gives CASSQEAGETDTQYF.

The gene calls are TRBV3-1 (or the pseudogene TRBV3-2) and TRBJ1-1, with 7 positions matching TRBD1. The CDR3 is 15 amino acids. Germline-derived CDR1 and CDR2 are LGHDT and YNNKEL (reference sequence). Trimming cost V 0 bases and J 6 bases; bases outside gene matches: 7. CDR3 in amino acids: CASSQDGTAHPEAFF. The CDR3 bases are TGTGCCAGCAGCCAAGACGGGACAGCTCACCCTGAAGCTTTCTTT.

The rearrangement uses TRBV19 and TRBJ1-2, with a weak D call TRBD1 (5 bases). The CDR3 length is 12 residues. Per germline, CDR1 LNHDA and CDR2 SQIVND (reference sequence). The V end was cut by 6 bases, the J end by 8 bases, with 13 bases between. The chain's CDR3 is CASSPGHDGYTF. The CDR3 DNA sequence: TGTGCCAGTAGCCCAGGACATGACGGCTACACCTTC.

The chain is built from TRBV28 and TRBJ1-5; D is perhaps TRBD1 (5 bases). Germline V gene lookup returns CDR1 MDHEN and CDR2 SYDVKM. Trimming cost V 5 bases and J 3 bases, with 11 bases left between them. CDR3 length: 14 amino acids. The CDR3 DNA follows: TGTGCCAGCAGTGAATCCAGGGTCAATCAGCCCCAGCATTTT. Amino acids: CASSESRVNQPQHF.